Listed here are 28 T cell receptor beta chains from one sample, sequenced in a study of T cell responses to AZD1222 COVID-19 vaccine. The method was immunoSEQ multiplex PCR; TCRdb's version includes in-frame clones alone and lacks a portion of them. The sample holds roughly 120,000 clones, approximately 85% seen once. The sample in question was peripheral blood, obtained on day 0 of MenACWY control vaccination. The receptors derive from an adult in good health.

The V gene is TRBV7-2, the J gene TRBJ2-3, with unresolved D. CDR1 is SGHTA, CDR2 FQGNSA, per germline. The CDR3 spans 11 residues. The V gene lost 2 bases and the J gene lost 6 bases, with 3 bases spanning the gap. The CDR3 spells CASSLIDTQYF. CDR3 nucleotide sequence: TGTGCCAGCAGCTTAATCGATACGCAGTATTTT.

The CDR3 nucleotides are TGTGCCACCAGCTCCCGGACAGAGAACACCGGGGAGCTGTTTTTT. Its translation: CATSSRTENTGELFF. This chain joins TRBV15 and TRBJ2-2; a possible D gene is TRBD1 (6 bases). V was clipped by 5 bases and J by 1 base, with 11 bases between them. Germline CDR1 and CDR2: LNHNV and YYDKDF (reference sequence). The CDR3 loop spans 15 amino acids.

The V call is TRBV3-1 (or the pseudogene TRBV3-2), the J call TRBJ1-3, with D unresolved. The germline gives CDR1 LGHDT, CDR2 YNNKEL (reference sequence). The CDR3 is 14 amino acids. V lost 4 bases and J 0 bases, leaving 7 bases between the germline ends. The CDR3, as DNA: TGTGCCAGCAGCCCTTGGTTCTCTGGAAACACCATATATTTT. Protein: CASSPWFSGNTIYF.

The chain carries TRBV5-1 and TRBJ1-5; 10 bases match TRBD1. CDR3 length: 15 amino acids. Losses at the gene ends were 4 bases for V and 4 bases for J; bases not matched to a gene: 5. Germline-derived CDR1 and CDR2 are SGHRS and YFSETQ. CDR3 sequence (DNA): TGCGCCAGCAGCCCGGGACAGGGGTTGAATCAGCCCCAGCATTTT. Translating gives CASSPGQGLNQPQHF.

V is TRBV28 and J is TRBJ1-6; 9 bases match TRBD1. Germline V lookup: CDR1 MDHEN, CDR2 SYDVKM. With 7 bases clipped from V and 0 bases from J, the junction kept 4 bases outside the gene matches. The CDR3 loop spans 16 amino acids. The CDR3 is CASKGQGGSYNSPLHF. DNA for the CDR3: TGTGCCAGCAAGGGACAGGGTGGCTCCTATAATTCACCCCTCCACTTT.

The chain employs TRBV3-1 (or the pseudogene TRBV3-2) and TRBJ1-3; 10 nucleotides align to TRBD1. Germline loops: CDR1 LGHDT, CDR2 YNNKEL (reference sequence). This CDR3 contains 15 residues. Trimming at V came to 7 bases and at J to 2 bases, leaving 5 bases not matched to a gene. The CDR3 is CASTRGQGAGNTIYF. CDR3 in DNA: TGTGCCAGCACCCGAGGACAGGGGGCTGGAAACACCATATATTTT.

This clone has only one observation. J is TRBJ1-4 and V is TRBV7-8, with a tentative D call TRBD1 (5 bases). Germline assignment: CDR1 SGHVS and CDR2 FQNEAQ. Trimming shortened V by 4 bases and J by 5 bases, and 14 bases separated the two germline ends. This CDR3 comprises 15 residues. The CDR3 region has the DNA TGTGCCAGCAGCTCCAATACAGGCGTCAATGAAAAACTGTTTTTT. Encoded protein: CASSSNTGVNEKLFF. Supplemented by reference TRBV7-8 and TRBJ1-4, the full variable domain reads GAGVSQSPRYKVAKRGQDVALRCDPISGHVSLFWYQQALGQGPEFLTYFQNEAQLDKSGLPSDRFFAERPEGSVSTLKIQRTQQEDSAVYLCASSSNTGVNEKLFFGSGTQLSVL.

Comments on this clone: The sample has other DNA sequences that encode this CDR3 too. This chain links TRBV6-5 with TRBJ2-2; a weak D match, TRBD2 (6 bases). This CDR3 has 14 amino acids. Germline CDR1 reads MNHEY; CDR2 reads SVGAGI. Trimming removed 0 bases from V and 5 bases from J, with 7 bases in between. The CDR3 sequence is CASSYSRGTGELFF. The CDR3 DNA is TGTGCCAGCAGTTACTCGCGGGGAACCGGGGAGCTGTTTTTT.

The rearrangement links TRBV6-5 to TRBJ1-5; a possible D gene is TRBD1 (5 bases). The V and J ends lost 7 bases and 6 bases respectively, with 16 bases between them. The CDR3 extends over 14 amino acids. The germline gives CDR1 MNHEY, CDR2 SVGAGI. The CDR3, as DNA: TGTGCCAGCAACAACGGGGGGGTAGGTCAGCCCCAGCATTTT. Amino acids: CASNNGGVGQPQHF.

On this clone itself: Other DNA variants within this sample encode the same CDR3. The chain is built from TRBV3-1 (or the pseudogene TRBV3-2) and TRBJ1-1; a possible D gene is TRBD1 (6 bases). Trimming stripped 1 base from V and 8 bases from J, with 8 bases between. This CDR3 spans 12 amino acids. Germline CDR1 LGHDT, CDR2 YNNKEL (reference sequence). CDR3 amino acids: CASSQVDREAFF. CDR3 nucleotides: TGTGCCAGCAGCCAAGTAGACAGGGAAGCTTTCTTT.

The rearrangement links TRBV20-1 to TRBJ2-3; D remains ambiguous. V dropped 3 bases and J dropped 2 bases, with 6 bases sitting between them. The length of the CDR3 is 12 residues. CDR1 is DFQATT, CDR2 SNEGSKA, per germline (reference sequence). CDR3 loop: CSASVATDTQYF. The CDR3 bases are TGCAGTGCTAGTGTGGCCACAGATACGCAGTATTTT.

The V and J genes are TRBV9 and TRBJ2-2; 8 bases are shared with TRBD1. There are 15 residues in the CDR3. V trimming: 6 bases; J trimming: 5 bases; junction bases outside the gene matches: 9. CDR1 is SGDLS and CDR2 is YYNGEE in the germline V gene. The CDR3 loop reads CASKPGQGETGELFF. The CDR3 DNA is TGTGCCAGCAAACCTGGACAGGGCGAGACCGGGGAGCTGTTTTTT.

The V gene is TRBV29-1, the J gene TRBJ2-1; D gene ambiguous. The CDR3 has 15 residues. CDR1 and CDR2 from the germline V gene are SQVTM and ANQGSEA. Trimming left V 2 bases short and J 3 bases short, with 14 bases between. CDR3 region: CSVEKFVRSYNEQFF. The DNA for the CDR3 is TGCAGCGTTGAAAAATTCGTGCGAAGCTACAATGAGCAGTTCTTC.

The chain employs TRBV9 and TRBJ2-1, with a possible D match to TRBD1 (5 bases). CDR1 and CDR2 from the germline V gene are SGDLS and YYNGEE. The V end lost 0 bases, the J end lost 3 bases, and 13 bases lay between the germline ends. The CDR3 covers 16 residues. The CDR3 protein is CASSVGSGRGYNEQFF. CDR3 DNA: TGTGCCAGCAGCGTAGGGTCGGGTAGGGGCTACAATGAGCAGTTCTTC.

The gene calls are TRBV24-1 and TRBJ2-5, with no clear D. V shed 3 bases and J shed 5 bases, with 18 bases lying between them. The CDR3 spans 16 residues. Per germline, CDR1 KGHDR and CDR2 SFDVKD. The CDR3 coding sequence is TGTGCCACCAGTGATGTAGGCGGCAGACCAGTTGAGACCCAGTACTTC. Translation: CATSDVGGRPVETQYF.

The chain has TRBV11-1 and TRBJ1-1; 9 nucleotides match TRBD1. Germline lookup yields CDR1 SGHAT and CDR2 FQDESV (reference sequence). The CDR3 has 14 residues. Losses at the gene ends were 5 bases for V and 4 bases for J; bases not matched to a gene: 5. The DNA of the CDR3 is TGTGCCAGCAGCCCCCGACAGGGGGGCACTGAAGCTTTCTTT. Its translation: CASSPRQGGTEAFF.

Only a few counts were recorded for this clone. This chain links TRBV2 with TRBJ1-3; unclear D gene. Trimming stripped 7 bases from V and 4 bases from J, with 8 bases between. The CDR3 sequence is 12 residues long. Germline CDR1 and CDR2: SNHLY and FYNNEI. CDR3 nucleotide sequence: TGTGCCAGCACCGGGGAAGGAAACACCATATATTTT. Translated: CASTGEGNTIYF.

The J gene is TRBJ1-3, the V gene TRBV28; D gene ambiguous. There are 15 residues in the CDR3. V shed 7 bases and J shed 2 bases, with 15 bases lying between them. Germline assignment: CDR1 MDHEN and CDR2 SYDVKM. CDR3 region: CASTNRPVTGNTIYF. Written as DNA, the CDR3 is TGTGCCAGCACCAACCGTCCTGTTACTGGAAACACCATATATTTT.

In its sample, this clone was seen a few times. The chain couples TRBV6-5 to TRBJ1-1, with a tentative D call TRBD1 (6 bases). The CDR3 sequence is 15 residues long. V lost 7 bases and J 5 bases, leaving 20 bases between the germline ends. Germline assignment: CDR1 MNHEY and CDR2 SVGAGI. The CDR3 is CASTRAGGSRTEAFF. CDR3 nucleotides: TGTGCCAGCACCAGGGCGGGGGGCAGTCGTACTGAAGCTTTCTTT.

CDR3 nucleotides: TGTGCCAGCAGCCAGGCGGCTAGCGGTAGCACAGATACGCAGTATTTT. Its protein is CASSQAASGSTDTQYF. V is TRBV6-6 and J is TRBJ2-3, with 7 bases identical to TRBD2. CDR1 and CDR2 (germline): MNHNY, SVGAGI (reference sequence). CDR3 length equals 16 residues. Trimming at V came to 6 bases and at J to 0 bases, leaving 9 bases not matched to a gene.

V usage is TRBV2 and J usage is TRBJ1-6; maybe TRBD1 (6 bases). Germline V gene sequence: CDR1 SNHLY, CDR2 FYNNEI. With 7 bases removed from V and 7 bases from J, the gap between germline ends came to 11 bases. The CDR3 covers 13 residues. The CDR3 protein is CASTGARNSPLHF. The DNA of the CDR3 is TGTGCCAGCACAGGGGCGAGGAATTCACCCCTCCACTTT.

The CDR3 sequence: CASTRWGRGSTDTQYF. The DNA for the CDR3 is TGTGCCAGCACCCGGTGGGGCAGAGGTAGCACAGATACGCAGTATTTT. The chain uses TRBV11-2 and TRBJ2-3; D might be TRBD1 (5 bases). Germline V gene data show CDR1 as SGHAT and CDR2 as FQNNGV. CDR3 size: 16 residues. Trimming removed 7 bases at V and 0 bases at J, with 17 bases between.

This rearrangement joins TRBV2 to TRBJ2-5, with TRBD2 identical over 16 bases. Germline V gives CDR1 SNHLY, CDR2 FYNNEI. V shed 8 bases and J 7 bases; nucleotides not matched to a gene: 25. The CDR3 has 21 residues. DNA of the CDR3: TGTGCCAGCTCTAAGAGATCCGGGACTAGCGGGGGGGCGGAACCTCCAGGGACCCAGTACTTC. It translates to CASSKRSGTSGGAEPPGTQYF.

The V and J genes are TRBV5-6 and TRBJ1-6; tentatively, D is TRBD1 (5 bases). Trimming removed 3 bases at V and 12 bases at J, with 7 bases between. The CDR3 length is 11 residues. The germline V gene has CDR1 SGHDT and CDR2 YYEEEE. The DNA for the CDR3 is TGTGCCAGCAGCTCCGGGGGACCCCTCCACTTT. This encodes CASSSGGPLHF.

V is TRBV7-2 and J is TRBJ1-2; D may be TRBD1 (6 bases). V was trimmed by 1 base and J by 8 bases, leaving 14 bases between them. This CDR3 comprises 14 residues. Germline CDR1 and CDR2: SGHTA and FQGNSA. The CDR3 protein is CASSLDGGSGGYTF. CDR3 nucleotide sequence: TGTGCCAGCAGCTTAGATGGGGGCTCGGGAGGCTACACCTTC.

The chain links TRBV3-1 (or the pseudogene TRBV3-2) to TRBJ1-4; the match to TRBD1 covers 7 bases. The CDR3 contains 16 residues. Losses at the gene ends were 5 bases for V and 0 bases for J; bases not matched to a gene: 6. CDR1 is LGHDT, CDR2 YNNKEL, per germline (reference sequence). CDR3 in DNA: TGTGCCAGCAGCACATACAGGGGAGCAACTAATGAAAAACTGTTTTTT. Translated: CASSTYRGATNEKLFF.

The V gene is TRBV3-1 (or the pseudogene TRBV3-2), the J gene TRBJ1-6; D not resolved. The V end was cut by 2 bases, the J end by 0 bases, with 14 bases between. This CDR3 comprises 18 residues. Germline V gene lookup returns CDR1 LGHDT and CDR2 YNNKEL (reference sequence). The CDR3 sequence is CASSQKARPSSYNSPLHF. CDR3 sequence (DNA): TGTGCCAGCAGCCAAAAAGCTCGGCCCAGCTCCTATAATTCACCCCTCCACTTT.

V gene TRBV9 combines with J gene TRBJ1-2; no clear D gene. This CDR3 has 13 amino acids. Trimming removed 0 bases from V and 8 bases from J, with 11 bases in between. Germline V gene sequence: CDR1 SGDLS, CDR2 YYNGEE. The DNA of the CDR3 is TGTGCCAGCAGCGTAGCCCTGGGCGTAGGCTACACCTTC. It is translated as CASSVALGVGYTF.